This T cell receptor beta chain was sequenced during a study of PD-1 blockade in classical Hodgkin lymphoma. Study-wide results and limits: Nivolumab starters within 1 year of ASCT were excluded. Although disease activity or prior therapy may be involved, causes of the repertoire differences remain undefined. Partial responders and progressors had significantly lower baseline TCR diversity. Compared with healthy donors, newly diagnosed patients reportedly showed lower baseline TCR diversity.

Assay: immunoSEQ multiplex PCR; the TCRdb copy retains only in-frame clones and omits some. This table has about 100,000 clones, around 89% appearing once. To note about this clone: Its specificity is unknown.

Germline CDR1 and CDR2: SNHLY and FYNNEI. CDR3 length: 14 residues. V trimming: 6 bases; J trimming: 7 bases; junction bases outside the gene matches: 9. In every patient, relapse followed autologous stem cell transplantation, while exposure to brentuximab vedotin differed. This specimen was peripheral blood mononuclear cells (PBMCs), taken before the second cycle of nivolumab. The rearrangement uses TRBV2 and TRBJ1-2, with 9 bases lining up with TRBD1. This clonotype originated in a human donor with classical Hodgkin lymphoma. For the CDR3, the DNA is TGTGCCAGCAGGACGCCGGGACAGGGAGTTGGCTACACCTTC. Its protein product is CASRTPGQGVGYTF.